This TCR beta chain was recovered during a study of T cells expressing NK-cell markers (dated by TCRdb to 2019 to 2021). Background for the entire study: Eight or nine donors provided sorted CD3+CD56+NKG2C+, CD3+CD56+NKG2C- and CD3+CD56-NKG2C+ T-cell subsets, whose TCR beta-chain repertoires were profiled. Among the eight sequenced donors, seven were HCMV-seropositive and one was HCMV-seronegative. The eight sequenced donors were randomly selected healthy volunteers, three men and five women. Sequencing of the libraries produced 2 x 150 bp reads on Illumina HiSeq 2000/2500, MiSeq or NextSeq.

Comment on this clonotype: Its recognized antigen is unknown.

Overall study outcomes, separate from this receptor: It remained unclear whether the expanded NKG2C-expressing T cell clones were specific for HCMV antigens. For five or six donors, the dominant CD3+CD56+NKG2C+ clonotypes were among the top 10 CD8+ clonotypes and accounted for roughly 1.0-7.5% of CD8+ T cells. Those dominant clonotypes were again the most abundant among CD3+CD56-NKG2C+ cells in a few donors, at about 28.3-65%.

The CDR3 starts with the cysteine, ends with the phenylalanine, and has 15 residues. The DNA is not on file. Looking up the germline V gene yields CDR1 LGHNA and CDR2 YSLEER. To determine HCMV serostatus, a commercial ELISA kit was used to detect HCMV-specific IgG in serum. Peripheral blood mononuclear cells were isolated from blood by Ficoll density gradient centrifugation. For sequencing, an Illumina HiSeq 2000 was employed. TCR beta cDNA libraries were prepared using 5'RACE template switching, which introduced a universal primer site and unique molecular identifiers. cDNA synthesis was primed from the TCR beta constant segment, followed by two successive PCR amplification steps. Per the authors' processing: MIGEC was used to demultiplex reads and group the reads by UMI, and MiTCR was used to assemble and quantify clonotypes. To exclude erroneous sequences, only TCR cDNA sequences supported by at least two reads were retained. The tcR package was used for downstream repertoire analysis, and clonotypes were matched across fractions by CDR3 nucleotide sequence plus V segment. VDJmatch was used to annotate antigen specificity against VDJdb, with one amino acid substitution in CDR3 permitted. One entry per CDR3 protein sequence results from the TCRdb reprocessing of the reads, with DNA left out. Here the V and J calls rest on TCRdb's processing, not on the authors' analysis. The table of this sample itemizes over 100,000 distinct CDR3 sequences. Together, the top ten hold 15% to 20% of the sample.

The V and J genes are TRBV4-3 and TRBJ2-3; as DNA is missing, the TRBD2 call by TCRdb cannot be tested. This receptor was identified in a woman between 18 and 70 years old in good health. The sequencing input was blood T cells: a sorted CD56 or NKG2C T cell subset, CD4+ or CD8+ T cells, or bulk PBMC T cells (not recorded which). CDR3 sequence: CASSQRLAGSDTQYF.